This TCR beta chain is from a study of blood T cell repertoires in COVID-19. About the research overall: Sites in the United States, Italy and Spain provided acute and convalescent COVID-19 samples. In each case, the material was cDNA or gDNA derived from T cells, B-cell-depleted T cells, or PBMCs.

Original data processing: Amplification of reference gene primers was used by the study to estimate nucleated cell counts. Measured with immunoSEQ multiplex PCR; TCRdb has only the in-frame clones, and not every one. V and J calls and clone size are copied from that table; D and trimming were computed from the DNA. The sample lists about 120,000 clones, roughly 80% occurring once. The CDR3 runs 14 residues. Trimming removed 0 bases from V and 5 bases from J; junction bases left unmatched: 3. The germline V gene has CDR1 MNHEY and CDR2 SVGAGI. This TCR was sampled from a human donor in a cohort sampled during active COVID-19. Material: peripheral blood. The chain carries TRBV6-5 and TRBJ1-2; 7 bases are shared with TRBD1. The CDR3 is CASSYSTGQYGYTF. CDR3 nucleotide sequence: TGTGCCAGCAGTTACTCGACAGGGCAATATGGCTACACCTTC.